This T cell receptor beta chain was captured by sequencing in a study of T cell changes during pregnancy in multiple sclerosis. Libraries were prepared by immunoSEQ multiplex PCR; TCRdb keeps only in-frame clonotypes and omits some of them. Here the sample spans 65,000 to 75,000 clones, roughly 92% being singletons. The V gene end was trimmed by 6 bases and the J gene end by 2 bases; junction bases not matched to a gene: 8. The V gene's germline CDR1 is KGHSH and CDR2 LQKENI. The CDR3 consists of 15 residues. The sample here was CD8+ T cells from peripheral blood mononuclear cells, taken in the third trimester of pregnancy. The sequence came from a female donor in good health, enrolled as a control in a pregnancy study. The chain carries TRBV18 and TRBJ1-2; TRBD1 agrees at 8 bases. CDR3 region: CASSLGQGPNYGYTF. The CDR3 nucleotides are TGTGCCAGCTCCCTCGGACAGGGACCGAACTATGGCTACACCTTC.